Listed here are 15 T cell receptor beta chains from one sample, sequenced in a study of cytomegalovirus exposure and HLA in healthy donors. Use of 60 Vbeta and 13 Jbeta primers characterized the PCR. This table comes from immunoSEQ multiplex PCR, and its TCRdb copy is limited to in-frame clones, with some not included. The profile shows approximately 75,000 clones, around 83% of them singletons. Input material: PBMCs. These receptors were obtained from a man aged 70-80 years in good health and CMV-seropositive.

This rearrangement joins TRBV7-9 to TRBJ2-7; 10 bases agree with TRBD1. This CDR3 has 15 residues. After removal of 6 bases from V and 2 bases from J, the junction contained 7 bases not matched to a gene. Germline V CDR1 and CDR2: SEHNR, FQNEAQ (reference sequence). The CDR3 region is CASRQDGTGAYEQYF. The CDR3 nucleotides read TGTGCCAGCAGACAAGACGGGACAGGGGCCTACGAGCAGTACTTC.

The genes are TRBV28 and TRBJ2-5; 9 positions match TRBD1. The J call may be faulty, since TRBJ2-7 better matches the DNA end. The CDR3 is 14 residues long. Germline CDR1 and CDR2: MDHEN and SYDVKM. Here the CDR3 reads CASRGQGYSYEQYF. The DNA of the CDR3 is TGTGCCAGCAGGGGACAGGGATACTCCTACGAGCAGTACTTC.

This chain links TRBV5-1 with TRBJ2-7; 7 nucleotides line up with TRBD2. The CDR3 has 14 residues. Germline CDR1 reads SGHRS; CDR2 reads YFSETQ. J was trimmed by 4 bases and V by 1 base; bases with no gene match: 5. CDR3 nucleotide sequence: TGCGCCAGCAGCTTGTCAGCGGGAAGTTACGAGCAGTACTTC. Residues: CASSLSAGSYEQYF.

V and J are TRBV7-2 and TRBJ2-5; 8 bases are a match to TRBD2. Trimming cost V 2 bases and J 2 bases; bases outside gene matches: 7. The CDR3 contains 16 residues. Germline assignment: CDR1 SGHTA and CDR2 FQGNSA. CDR3 amino acids: CASSLSAGGGQETQYF. The CDR3 region has the DNA TGTGCCAGCAGCTTAAGTGCGGGGGGCGGGCAAGAGACCCAGTACTTC.

This rearrangement joins TRBV6-6 to TRBJ1-4; no clear D gene. The ends were cut back, 5 bases at V and 3 bases at J, with 10 bases in the middle. This CDR3 is 14 amino acids long. Looked up from germline, CDR1 is MNHNY and CDR2 is SVGAGI (reference sequence). The CDR3 protein is CASSTRISNEKLFF. The CDR3 nucleotides are TGTGCCAGCAGTACTAGAATATCTAATGAAAAACTGTTTTTT.

This clone was seen once. This chain connects TRBV5-1 to TRBJ1-2; no clear D. The CDR3 length is 12 residues. The V end was cut by 4 bases, the J end by 5 bases, with 9 bases between. Germline V gene data show CDR1 as SGHRS and CDR2 as YFSETQ. CDR3 sequence: CASSDPGYGYTF. Written as DNA, the CDR3 is TGCGCCAGCAGCGACCCGGGTTATGGCTACACCTTC.

The rearrangement joins TRBV5-1 to TRBJ2-7; D unresolved. Germline-derived CDR1 and CDR2 are SGHRS and YFSETQ. This CDR3 has 12 residues. Trimming removed 5 bases at V and 0 bases at J, with 6 bases between. CDR3 sequence (DNA): TGCGCCAGCAGTAAGAGCTCCTACGAGCAGTACTTC. Protein product: CASSKSSYEQYF.

This clone has more than one count but fewer than ten. One junction end does not reproduce the germline sequence, and a read error may be involved. This sequence joins TRBV7-7 and TRBJ2-1, with D perhaps assigned TRBD1 or TRBD2 (5 bases each). Germline CDR1 is SSHAT and CDR2 is FNYEAQ (reference sequence). The CDR3 is 14 amino acids. The CDR3 region is CASSLGVEDNEQFF. CDR3 coding DNA: TGTGCTAGCAGCTTAGGGGTGGAGGACAATGAGCAGTTCTTC.

This chain uses TRBV6-5 with TRBJ2-7; 9 positions match TRBD1. The CDR3 length is 15 residues. The germline V gene has CDR1 MNHEY and CDR2 SVGAGI. The junction had 5 bases not matched to a gene; V was cut back by 0 bases and J by 5 bases. In DNA, the CDR3 is TGTGCCAGCAGTTACTCGAGACAGGGGGAACACGAGCAGTACTTC. Protein: CASSYSRQGEHEQYF.

The V gene is TRBV11-2, the J gene TRBJ2-5; D is possibly TRBD2 (5 bases). Germline CDR1 and CDR2: SGHAT and FQNNGV. The CDR3 has 14 residues. Trimming removed 0 bases at V and 2 bases at J, with 7 bases between. CDR3 amino acids: CASSLEPGQETQYF. The CDR3, as DNA: TGTGCCAGCAGCTTAGAACCGGGACAAGAGACCCAGTACTTC.

The chain has TRBV7-8 and TRBJ1-2; unclear D gene. There are 14 residues in the CDR3. Germline assignment: CDR1 SGHVS and CDR2 FQNEAQ. Trimming shortened V by 0 bases and J by 3 bases, and 8 bases separated the two germline ends. CDR3 amino acids: CASSLAGSHYGYTF. The CDR3 coding sequence is TGTGCCAGCAGCTTAGCGGGCAGCCACTATGGCTACACCTTC. The full variable domain, in which reference TRBV7-8 and TRBJ1-2 provide the parts outside the CDR3, is GAGVSQSPRYKVAKRGQDVALRCDPISGHVSLFWYQQALGQGPEFLTYFQNEAQLDKSGLPSDRFFAERPEGSVSTLKIQRTQQEDSAVYLCASSLAGSHYGYTFGSGTRLTVV.

In its sample, this clone was seen a few times. The chain employs TRBV7-9 and TRBJ2-5; D is perhaps TRBD2 (6 bases). The CDR3 length is 15 residues. V lost 1 base and J lost 5, with 14 bases in between. Germline V gives CDR1 SEHNR, CDR2 FQNEAQ (reference sequence). The CDR3 reads CASSLGRTEGETQYF. The CDR3, as DNA: TGTGCCAGCAGCTTAGGGCGGACGGAGGGGGAGACCCAGTACTTC.

This clone came up once. This chain uses TRBV10-3 with TRBJ2-1, with TRBD2 matching 8 bases. V shed 8 bases, J shed 1 base, and the junction held 4 bases outside the gene matches. Germline loops: CDR1 ENHRY, CDR2 SYGVKD. The CDR3 runs 14 residues. The CDR3 protein is CAILASGSYNEQFF. The CDR3 DNA reads as TGTGCCATCCTAGCTAGCGGGTCCTACAATGAGCAGTTCTTC.

This rearrangement joins TRBV6-1 to TRBJ2-2, with D tentatively TRBD1 (6 bases). V was pared by 11 bases and J by 2 bases, with 9 bases between. From germline, CDR1 is MNHNS and CDR2 SASEGT. This CDR3 contains 12 residues. The CDR3 DNA sequence: TGTGCCGGGGACACTAACACCGGGGAGCTGTTTTTT. It is translated as CAGDTNTGELFF.

This clone has only a few counts. The rearrangement uses TRBV2 and TRBJ2-4; 12 bases agree with TRBD1. Germline values: CDR1 SNHLY, CDR2 FYNNEI. Trimming cost V 7 bases and J 1 base; bases outside gene matches: 11. The CDR3 length is 18 residues. This CDR3 is CASTGGQGAVSAKNIQYF. CDR3 DNA: TGTGCCAGCACCGGGGGACAGGGGGCCGTTTCGGCCAAAAACATTCAGTACTTC.